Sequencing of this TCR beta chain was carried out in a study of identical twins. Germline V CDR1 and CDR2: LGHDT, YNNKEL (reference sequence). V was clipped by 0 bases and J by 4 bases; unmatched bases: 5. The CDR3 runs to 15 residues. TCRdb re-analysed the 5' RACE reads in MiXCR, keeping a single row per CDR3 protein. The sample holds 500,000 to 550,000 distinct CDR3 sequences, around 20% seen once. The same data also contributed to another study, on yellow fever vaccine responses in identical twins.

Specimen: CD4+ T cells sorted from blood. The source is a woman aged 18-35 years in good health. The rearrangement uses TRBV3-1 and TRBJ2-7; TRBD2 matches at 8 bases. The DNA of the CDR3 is TGTGCCAGCAGCCAAGACCCTAGCGGGTTTTACGAGCAGTACTTC. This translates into CASSQDPSGFYEQYF.